This TCR beta chain was found in a study of T cells in Graves' hyperthyroidism and ophthalmopathy. There were TCR beta CDR3 regions amplified from RNA transcripts. The HTBI set primed first-round TCR CDR3 RT-PCR. TCRdb itself ran the multiplex PCR reads through MiXCR, one entry per CDR3 protein. The sample has approximately 710,000 distinct CDR3 sequences, 15% to 20% seen once. CDR1 and CDR2 from the germline V gene are MGHRA and YSYEKL. V shed 0 bases and J shed 7 bases, with 9 bases lying between them. The CDR3 totals 13 residues. The sequence came from a man aged 45-65 years with Graves' hyperthyroidism. J is TRBJ1-2 and V is TRBV4-1; D is undetermined. Sequencing was performed on blood. CDR3: CASSQDWASGYTF. The CDR3 coding sequence is TGCGCCAGCAGCCAAGATTGGGCTTCTGGCTACACCTTC.